The 19 T cell receptor beta chains below come from one sample, sequenced in a study of CD8+ T cells in alopecia areata. The treatment denotes: oral pan-JAK inhibitor, 5-10 mg twice daily. Once RNA had been extracted, it was reverse transcribed into cDNA to act as the sequencing template. The data were produced by immunoSEQ multiplex PCR, yet TCRdb's version contains in-frame clones alone and is incomplete. The repertoire holds roughly 280,000 clones, with around 64% as singletons. This specimen consisted of CD4+ T cells sorted from blood, obtained at approximately week 52, from a patient treated with tofacitinib. These receptors were obtained from a human donor with alopecia areata.

The V and J genes are TRBV9 and TRBJ1-3; D remains ambiguous. The CDR3 sequence is 14 residues long. Germline V gives CDR1 SGDLS, CDR2 YYNGEE. With 4 bases removed from V and 0 bases from J, the gap between germline ends came to 8 bases. The CDR3 region is CASSPPDSGNTIYF. The CDR3 DNA follows: TGTGCCAGCAGCCCCCCGGACTCTGGAAACACCATATATTTT. Supplemented by reference TRBV9 and TRBJ1-3, the full variable domain reads DSGVTQTPKHLITATGQRVTLRCSPRSGDLSVYWYQQSLDQGLQFLIQYYNGEERAKGNILERFSAQQFPDLHSELNLSSLELGDSALYFCASSPPDSGNTIYFGEGSWLTVV.

This clone has just one count. The chain couples TRBV9 to TRBJ2-2; D gene ambiguous. The CDR3 spans 13 residues. Between the trimmed V and J ends, which lost 6 bases and 1 base, there was a span of 7 bases. CDR1 and CDR2 from the germline V gene are SGDLS and YYNGEE. The CDR3 nucleotides read TGTGCCAGCACCTTAGGGAACACCGGGGAGCTGTTTTTT. Its translation is CASTLGNTGELFF.

CDR3 in DNA: TGTGCCTGGAATTTAAGGAGCGGGGTGAACACCGGGGAGCTGTTTTTT. It encodes CAWNLRSGVNTGELFF. This sequence joins TRBV30 and TRBJ2-2; 7 nucleotides align to TRBD2. Germline V lookup: CDR1 GTSNPN, CDR2 SVGIG (reference sequence). Trimming took 4 bases from V and 1 from J; bases not matched to a gene: 9. The CDR3 spans 16 residues. Full variable domain (outside the CDR3, taken from reference TRBV30 and TRBJ2-2): SQTIHQWPATLVQPVGSPLSLECTVEGTSNPNLYWYRQAAGRGLQLLFYSVGIGQISSEVPQNLSASRPQDRQFILSSKKLLLSDSGFYLCAWNLRSGVNTGELFFGEGSRLTVL.

This chain connects TRBV7-2 to TRBJ2-7; D gene unclear. Trimming shortened V by 0 bases and J by 6 bases, and 6 bases separated the two germline ends. This CDR3 spans 12 amino acids. The germline V gene encodes CDR1 SGHTA and CDR2 FQGNSA. The CDR3 region has the DNA TGTGCCAGCAGCTTAGCTCGATCCGAGCAGTACTTC. Translated, it gives CASSLARSEQYF.

The gene calls are TRBV29-1 and TRBJ1-1; D not certain. This CDR3 is 10 amino acids long. The V and J ends lost 6 bases and 10 bases respectively, with 12 bases between them. CDR1 and CDR2 (germline): SQVTM, ANQGSEA. This CDR3 reads CSVGLGLAFF. The CDR3 bases are TGCAGCGTGGGGTTAGGGTTAGCTTTCTTT. Using reference TRBV29-1 and TRBJ1-1 for the parts outside the CDR3, the full variable domain is SAVISQKPSRDICQRGTSLTIQCQVDSQVTMMFWYRQQPGQSLTLIATANQGSEATYESGFVIDKFPISRPNLTFSTLTVSNMSPEDSSIYLCSVGLGLAFFGQGTRLTVV.

V gene TRBV29-1 combines with J gene TRBJ2-5; D perhaps matches TRBD1 (6 bases). The CDR3 runs to 15 residues. Per germline, CDR1 SQVTM and CDR2 ANQGSEA. V dropped 7 bases and J dropped 5 bases, with 23 bases sitting between them. The CDR3 sequence is CSGTRGKRARETQYF. The CDR3, as DNA: TGCAGCGGGACAAGGGGGAAGAGAGCTCGGGAGACCCAGTACTTC.

The V call is TRBV9, the J call TRBJ2-3, with D perhaps matching TRBD1 (8 bases). Per germline, CDR1 SGDLS and CDR2 YYNGEE. V was trimmed by 0 bases and J by 4 bases, leaving 21 bases between them. The CDR3 consists of 18 residues. The CDR3 coding sequence is TGTGCCAGCAGCGTAGATTCTCGGAGGACAGGGAGGGCAGATACGCAGTATTTT. It translates to CASSVDSRRTGRADTQYF.

This chain links TRBV11-1 with TRBJ2-7; 9 bases are a match to TRBD1. Germline loops: CDR1 SGHAT, CDR2 FQDESV (reference sequence). This CDR3 spans 16 amino acids. Unmatched junction bases numbered 6, after V lost 0 bases and J lost 3 bases. The CDR3 region has the DNA TGTGCCAGCAGCTTAGCGTGGGACAGGGCCAACTACGAGCAGTACTTC. It yields the protein CASSLAWDRANYEQYF. The full variable domain, rest sourced from reference TRBV11-1 and TRBJ2-7, is EAEVAQSPRYKITEKSQAVAFWCDPISGHATLYWYRQILGQGPELLVQFQDESVVDDSQLPKDRFSAERLKGVDSTLKIQPAELGDSAMYLCASSLAWDRANYEQYFGPGTRLTVT.

The rearrangement joins TRBV4-1 to TRBJ2-3, with D unclear. The V gene's germline CDR1 is MGHRA and CDR2 YSYEKL. Trimming took 2 bases from V and 6 from J, leaving 3 bases between them. The CDR3 extends over 11 amino acids. Here the CDR3 reads CASSQFDTQYF. For the CDR3, the DNA is TGCGCCAGCAGCCAATTCGATACGCAGTATTTT.

The chain uses TRBV30 and TRBJ2-7; 10 nucleotides line up with TRBD1. The J segment lost 4 bases and the V segment lost 2 bases, leaving 11 bases of the junction unmatched. The CDR3 extends over 16 amino acids. Germline-derived CDR1 and CDR2 are GTSNPN and SVGIG (reference sequence). CDR3 in DNA: TGTGCCTGGAGTACCGAACCGGGACAGGGGACGTACGAGCAGTACTTC. It is translated as CAWSTEPGQGTYEQYF.

This clone has just one count. The CDR3 DNA reads TGTGCCAGCAGCCCATCCACCCTCTACCAAGAGACCCAGTACTTC. It specifies CASSPSTLYQETQYF. This chain joins TRBV5-4 and TRBJ2-5; D is unresolved. Germline CDR1 reads SGHNT; CDR2 reads YYREEE (reference sequence). The CDR3 extends over 15 amino acids. The V end was cut by 4 bases, the J end by 0 bases, with 13 bases between.

The rearrangement joins TRBV2 to TRBJ2-5; TRBD2 matches 9 bases. Germline assignment: CDR1 SNHLY and CDR2 FYNNEI. The CDR3 contains 12 residues. The V and J ends lost 8 bases and 7 bases, in that order; junction bases with no gene match: 5. CDR3 nucleotides: TGTGCCAGCGCTCCGCGGGGGGGGACCCAGTACTTC. Protein sequence: CASAPRGGTQYF.

V gene TRBV5-1 combines with J gene TRBJ2-3; 9 bases map to TRBD1. Per germline, CDR1 SGHRS and CDR2 YFSETQ. The CDR3 is made up of 15 amino acids. J gave up 6 bases and V 0 bases, and 5 bases lay outside the gene matches. CDR3 sequence reads: CASSLVDRGTDTQYF. CDR3 nucleotide sequence: TGCGCCAGCAGCTTGGTGGACAGGGGAACCGATACGCAGTATTTT.

Notes on this clone: The same CDR3 arises from other DNA sequences in this sample as well. The chain has TRBV5-6 and TRBJ2-1; no reliable D call. In germline, CDR1 is SGHDT, CDR2 YYEEEE. V lost 0 bases, J lost 8 bases, and 3 bases lay in between. The CDR3 contains 11 residues. Written as DNA, the CDR3 is TGTGCCAGCAGCTTGGCAGATGAGCAGTTCTTC. Translating gives CASSLADEQFF. Using reference TRBV5-6 and TRBJ2-1 for the parts outside the CDR3, the full variable domain is DAGVTQSPTHLIKTRGQQVTLRCSPKSGHDTVSWYQQALGQGPQFIFQYYEEEERQRGNFPDRFSGHQFPNYSSELNVNALLLGDSALYLCASSLADEQFFGPGTRLTVL.

This chain uses TRBV4-1 with TRBJ2-7; a weak D match, TRBD1 (5 bases). With 1 base removed from V and 6 bases from J, the gap between germline ends came to 16 bases. The CDR3 runs to 15 residues. Germline-derived CDR1 and CDR2 are MGHRA and YSYEKL. The CDR3 DNA sequence: TGCGCCAGCAGCCAAGTAGCAGGGAAAGTTGGCGAGCAGTACTTC. It encodes CASSQVAGKVGEQYF.

The genes are TRBV4-1 and TRBJ2-7; 10 bases line up with TRBD2. The CDR3 has 16 amino acids. The junction had 7 bases not matched to a gene; V was cut back by 3 bases and J by 2 bases. CDR1 MGHRA and CDR2 YSYEKL come from the germline V gene. The CDR3 DNA is TGCGCCAGCAGCCAGACCATAGCGGGGGGACCCTACGAGCAGTACTTC. It codes for CASSQTIAGGPYEQYF.

This chain joins TRBV2 and TRBJ2-5, with D uncertain. CDR3 length: 13 residues. Germline V gene sequence: CDR1 SNHLY, CDR2 FYNNEI. V lost 4 bases, J lost 5 bases, and 11 bases lay in between. This CDR3 reads CASSGAPVETQYF. The CDR3 nucleotides are TGTGCCAGCAGTGGGGCCCCGGTGGAGACCCAGTACTTC.

This sequence joins TRBV30 and TRBJ2-5, with 15 nucleotides matching TRBD2. Germline V lookup: CDR1 GTSNPN, CDR2 SVGIG (reference sequence). V gave up 7 bases and J gave up 0 bases; unmatched junction bases: 3. The CDR3 has 15 amino acids. CDR3 sequence reads: CALGLAGGYQETQYF. For the CDR3, the DNA is TGTGCCTTAGGACTAGCGGGGGGGTACCAAGAGACCCAGTACTTC.

A note on this clone: The identical CDR3 is also encoded by other nucleotide sequences in the sample. V gene TRBV5-6 combines with J gene TRBJ1-6, with D perhaps TRBD1 (6 bases). This CDR3 contains 14 residues. Between the trimmed V and J ends, which lost 4 bases and 7 bases, there was a span of 12 bases. Germline CDR1 SGHDT, CDR2 YYEEEE. The CDR3 region is CASSLGRGNSPLHF. The CDR3 coding sequence is TGTGCCAGCAGCCTCGGGAGGGGGAATTCACCCCTCCACTTT.